Below, 23 T cell receptor beta chains from the same sample are listed, as sequenced in a study of T cell repertoires in cytomegalovirus infection. Each CDR3 protein is one row after TCRdb ran MiXCR on the reads. The table has around 530,000 distinct CDR3 sequences, 16% seen once. Material: CD8+ T cells from PBMCs. These receptor sequences come from a human donor in good health (CMV status not recorded). Some clones in this sample may be carry-over from other donors' samples.

This clonotype showed up many times. The chain is built from TRBV7-6 and TRBJ1-6; D remains unclear. V gave up 1 base and J gave up 0 bases, with 7 bases separating them. Per germline, CDR1 SGHVS and CDR2 FNYEAQ. There are 16 residues in the CDR3. CDR3 DNA sequence: TGTGCCAGCAGCTTAGTGGGCGACTCCTATAATTCACCCCTCCACTTT. Translation gives CASSLVGDSYNSPLHF.

The J gene is TRBJ2-1, the V gene TRBV9; TRBD1 might be the D (5 bases). In germline, CDR1 is SGDLS, CDR2 YYNGEE. V lost 0 bases and J lost 6, with 13 bases in between. CDR3 length: 15 residues. CDR3 region: CASSVEGDVRNEQFF. Here the CDR3 DNA reads TGTGCCAGCAGCGTAGAAGGGGATGTCCGCAATGAGCAGTTCTTC. The whole variable domain, filled in from reference TRBV9 and TRBJ2-1, reads DSGVTQTPKHLITATGQRVTLRCSPRSGDLSVYWYQQSLDQGLQFLIQYYNGEERAKGNILERFSAQQFPDLHSELNLSSLELGDSALYFCASSVEGDVRNEQFFGPGTRLTVL.

J is TRBJ2-3 and V is TRBV27, with 8 bases identical to TRBD1. The germline CDR1 and CDR2 sequences are MNHEY and SMNVEV (reference sequence). With 6 bases clipped from V and 7 bases from J, the junction kept 6 bases outside the gene matches. The CDR3 is 13 amino acids. The CDR3 DNA is TGTGCCAGCAGCCCAGGGGGCGCGAATACGCAGTATTTT. Encoded protein: CASSPGGANTQYF.

This clonotype was detected ten times or more. Here the CDR3 reads CASVESYNEQFF. CDR3 in DNA: TGTGCCAGCGTAGAGAGCTACAATGAGCAGTTCTTC. The chain couples TRBV12-3 or TRBV12-4 to TRBJ2-1; D is undetermined. The V end was cut by 8 bases, the J end by 3 bases, with 8 bases between. The CDR3 totals 12 residues.

In its sample, this clonotype was seen many times. This chain links TRBV7-9 with TRBJ1-1; D remains unclear. Trimming left V 7 bases short and J 13 bases short, with 22 bases between. This CDR3 spans 13 amino acids. Germline assignment: CDR1 SEHNR and CDR2 FQNEAQ (reference sequence). The CDR3 DNA reads as TGTGCCAGCACCCTTCAAACCCCATGGTTTGATTTCTTT. It encodes CASTLQTPWFDFF.

Notes on this clonotype: This may come from a read error, since a much larger clone is one base off. The chain recombines TRBV5-6 with TRBJ2-7, with a possible D match to TRBD1 (5 bases). The V and J ends lost 4 bases and 0 bases respectively, with 8 bases between them. This CDR3 contains 13 residues. Germline CDR1 and CDR2: SGHDT and YYEEEE. The CDR3 DNA follows: TGTGCCAGCAGCAAAAGGGGCTCCTACGAGCAGTACTTC. Translated: CASSKRGSYEQYF.

This clonotype was detected many times. The chain links TRBV6-5 to TRBJ2-7; TRBD1 matches at 8 bases. V was clipped by 0 bases and J by 3 bases; unmatched bases: 7. The CDR3 runs 16 residues. Germline-derived CDR1 and CDR2 are MNHEY and SVGAGI. The CDR3 sequence: CASSYSIQGALYEQYF. For the CDR3, the DNA is TGTGCCAGCAGTTACTCTATTCAGGGGGCCCTCTACGAGCAGTACTTC.

This clonotype appeared many times. The chain carries TRBV7-9 and TRBJ1-2, with 10 bases that match TRBD1. CDR1 SEHNR and CDR2 FQNEAQ come from the germline V gene (reference sequence). This CDR3 region has 16 residues. The J segment lost 0 bases and the V segment lost 4 bases, leaving 5 bases of the junction unmatched. CDR3 in amino acids: CASSSTGGRTNYGYTF. CDR3 sequence (DNA): TGTGCCAGCAGCTCGACAGGGGGCAGGACTAACTATGGCTACACCTTC.

This clonotype was detected a few times. The rearrangement joins TRBV6-2 or TRBV6-3 to TRBJ2-1; 14 bases align to TRBD2. The CDR3 spans 16 residues. CDR1 and CDR2 (germline): MNHEY, SVGEGT. V shed 5 bases, J shed 7 bases, and the junction held 7 bases outside the gene matches. In nucleotides, the CDR3 is TGTGCCAGCAGTACCAGACTAGCGGGAGGGTATAATGAGCAGTTCTTC. Protein: CASSTRLAGGYNEQFF.

This clonotype was seen a few times. The V gene is TRBV28, the J gene TRBJ2-1, with TRBD2 as a possible D gene (5 bases). Germline CDR1 reads MDHEN; CDR2 reads SYDVKM. V lost 5 bases and J lost 2, with 13 bases in between. This CDR3 has 15 amino acids. The CDR3 DNA reads TGTGCCAGCAGTATTGGGGAGACCCCCTACAATGAGCAGTTCTTC. It codes for CASSIGETPYNEQFF.

Comments on this clonotype: This may be a read error, as it is one base from a much larger clone. CDR3 nucleotides: TGTGCCAGCAGTTACTCGACTCTGTATGGGGCCAAAGTCCTGACTTTC. This encodes CASSYSTLYGAKVLTF. The V gene is TRBV6-6, the J gene TRBJ2-6, with D maybe TRBD1 (5 bases). The CDR3 runs to 16 residues. Germline assignment: CDR1 MNHNY and CDR2 SVGAGI (reference sequence).

The V call is TRBV28, the J call TRBJ2-1, with D perhaps assigned TRBD1 or TRBD2 (5 bases each). V was trimmed by 5 bases and J by 8 bases, leaving 13 bases between them. There are 13 residues in the CDR3. Germline V CDR1 and CDR2: MDHEN, SYDVKM. The CDR3 DNA sequence: TGTGCCAGCAGTAGGAGGACCAGGGATGAGCAGTTCTTC. This translates into CASSRRTRDEQFF.

This clonotype was seen more than once but under ten times. The chain has TRBV5-4 and TRBJ2-1; 7 bases map to TRBD1. CDR1 and CDR2 (germline): SGHNT, YYREEE (reference sequence). The CDR3 runs 13 residues. V shed 7 bases and J 6 bases; nucleotides not matched to a gene: 7. CDR3 in amino acids: CASWGQTGNEQFF. The CDR3 DNA reads TGTGCCAGCTGGGGACAGACGGGCAATGAGCAGTTCTTC. The variable domain in full, with the rest retrieved from reference TRBV5-4 and TRBJ2-1, is ETGVTQSPTHLIKTRGQQVTLRCSSQSGHNTVSWYQQALGQGPQFIFQYYREEENGRGNFPPRFSGLQFPNYSSELNVNALELDDSALYLCASWGQTGNEQFFGPGTRLTVL.

This clonotype was picked up a small number of times. The V and J genes are TRBV6-5 and TRBJ2-7, with TRBD1 as a possible D gene (6 bases). V was cut by 4 bases and J by 6 bases, with 10 bases left in between. The germline CDR1 and CDR2 sequences are MNHEY and SVGAGI. The CDR3 is 12 amino acids. CDR3 in amino acids: CASSFAGVEQYF. In nucleotides, the CDR3 is TGTGCCAGCAGTTTCGCAGGGGTCGAGCAGTACTTC.

This clonotype was seen ten or more times. This chain joins TRBV7-8 and TRBJ1-5; D might be TRBD1 (5 bases). This CDR3 is 16 amino acids long. Germline values: CDR1 SGHVS, CDR2 FQNEAQ. V gave up 5 bases and J gave up 0 bases, with 14 bases separating them. The CDR3, as DNA: TGTGCCAGCAGCGACGGACACTCGTATAGCAATCAGCCCCAGCATTTT. As protein: CASSDGHSYSNQPQHF.

This clonotype was counted a few times. CDR3 in amino acids: CATSRGTSGSGAYEQYF. In DNA, the CDR3 is TGTGCCACCAGCAGAGGGACTAGCGGGAGCGGGGCCTACGAGCAGTACTTC. The chain carries TRBV15 and TRBJ2-7, with 13 bases lining up with TRBD2. Germline assignment: CDR1 LNHNV and CDR2 YYDKDF (reference sequence). J was trimmed by 2 bases and V by 1 base; bases with no gene match: 5. This CDR3 comprises 17 residues.

This clonotype came up many times. V gene TRBV27 combines with J gene TRBJ2-5; possible D gene TRBD2, 6 bases. Per the germline V gene, CDR1 is MNHEY and CDR2 is SMNVEV (reference sequence). There are 16 residues in the CDR3. The germline V and J ends were trimmed by 1 base and 5 bases, with 17 bases remaining between them. CDR3 amino acids: CASSLWSGGERETQYF. CDR3 bases: TGTGCCAGCAGTTTATGGTCAGGAGGGGAACGCGAGACCCAGTACTTC.

This clonotype was seen repeatedly, ten times or more. The V call is TRBV10-3, the J call TRBJ2-7, with D unresolved. Germline V CDR1 and CDR2: ENHRY, SYGVKD. This CDR3 is 14 amino acids long. V was clipped by 9 bases and J by 3 bases, with 18 bases between them. The CDR3 loop reads CAIDPGGPSYEQYF. CDR3 in DNA: TGTGCCATAGATCCGGGCGGACCTAGCTACGAGCAGTACTTC.

This clonotype has ten or more counts. V gene TRBV7-9 combines with J gene TRBJ2-7; D may correspond to TRBD1 or TRBD2 (6 bases each). CDR1 SEHNR and CDR2 FQNEAQ come from the germline V gene (reference sequence). This CDR3 is 18 amino acids long. V lost 1 base and J lost 5, with 24 bases in between. The CDR3 region has the DNA TGTGCCAGCAGCTTAGGGGAGGCTACGGTGCAGGGGTCCCACGAGCAGTACTTC. Its protein is CASSLGEATVQGSHEQYF.

Concerning this clonotype: The CDR3 does not close with the conserved phenylalanine or tryptophan, likely indicating a read error. CDR3 loop: CATSEAALYNEQFC. CDR3 coding DNA: TGTGCCACCAGCGAAGCGGCCCTCTACAATGAGCAGTTCTGC. J is TRBJ2-1 and V is TRBV15, with D tentatively TRBD2 (5 bases). Trimming left V 5 bases short and J 3 bases short, with 11 bases between. Germline-derived CDR1 and CDR2 are LNHNV and YYDKDF (reference sequence). This CDR3 is built from 14 residues.

A word on this clonotype: Possible read error: a much larger clone is one base away. Because it lacks the conserved phenylalanine or tryptophan at the end, this CDR3 is likely a read error. The CDR3 DNA reads as TGCAGCGTTGAGTTCCACGGCTCGGAAGGCTACACCTTA. Translation gives CSVEFHGSEGYTL. This chain connects TRBV29-1 to TRBJ1-2; no definite D call. The V gene lost 3 bases and the J gene lost 8 bases, with 16 bases spanning the gap. CDR3 size: 13 residues. Germline loops: CDR1 SQVTM, CDR2 ANQGSEA.

This clonotype was seen repeatedly, ten times or more. This rearrangement joins TRBV28 to TRBJ1-5, with D maybe TRBD1 (5 bases). CDR3 length: 15 amino acids. V shed 6 bases and J shed 1 base, with 13 bases lying between them. Germline V gene sequence: CDR1 MDHEN, CDR2 SYDVKM. The CDR3 sequence: CASRNPGDSNQPQHF. The CDR3 region has the DNA TGTGCCAGCAGAAACCCCGGGGACAGCAATCAGCCCCAGCATTTT.

A few counts support this clonotype. The chain has TRBV6-5 and TRBJ2-7; 7 nucleotides align to TRBD1. The CDR3 length is 12 residues. V lost 3 bases to trimming and J lost 11 bases; unmatched junction nucleotides: 7. Per germline, CDR1 MNHEY and CDR2 SVGAGI. In DNA, the CDR3 is TGTGCCAGCAGTTATTCCGGACAGGAGGAGTACTTC. Residues: CASSYSGQEEYF.